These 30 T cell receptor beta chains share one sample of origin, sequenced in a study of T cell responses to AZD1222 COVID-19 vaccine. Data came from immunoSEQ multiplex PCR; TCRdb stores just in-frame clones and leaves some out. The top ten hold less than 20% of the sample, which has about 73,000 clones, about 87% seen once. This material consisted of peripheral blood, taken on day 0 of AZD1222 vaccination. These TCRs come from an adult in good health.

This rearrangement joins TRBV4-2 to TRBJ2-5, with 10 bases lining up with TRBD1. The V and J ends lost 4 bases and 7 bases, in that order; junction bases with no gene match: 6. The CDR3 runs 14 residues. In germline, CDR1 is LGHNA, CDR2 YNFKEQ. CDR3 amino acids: CASSRGQGGGTQYF. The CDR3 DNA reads TGTGCCAGCAGCCGCGGACAGGGGGGAGGGACCCAGTACTTC.

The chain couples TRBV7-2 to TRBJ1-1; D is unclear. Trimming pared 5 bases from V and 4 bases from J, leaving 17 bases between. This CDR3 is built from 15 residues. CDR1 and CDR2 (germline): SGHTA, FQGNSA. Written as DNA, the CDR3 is TGTGCCAGCAGCCCGCCTATGGTAATGGGCACTGAAGCTTTCTTT. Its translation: CASSPPMVMGTEAFF.

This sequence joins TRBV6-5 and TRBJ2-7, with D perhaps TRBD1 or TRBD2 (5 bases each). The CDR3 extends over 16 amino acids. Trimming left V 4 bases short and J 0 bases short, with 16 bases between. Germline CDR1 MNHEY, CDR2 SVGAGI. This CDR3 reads CASSSSGTVSSYEQYF. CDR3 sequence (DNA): TGTGCCAGCAGTTCTTCCGGGACGGTGAGCTCCTACGAGCAGTACTTC.

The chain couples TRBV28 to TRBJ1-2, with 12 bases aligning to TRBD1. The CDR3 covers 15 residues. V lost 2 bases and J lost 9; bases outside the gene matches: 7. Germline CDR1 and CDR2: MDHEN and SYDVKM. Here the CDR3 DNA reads TGTGCCAGCAGTTTAACGGGGACAGGGGGCATCAGCTACACCTTC. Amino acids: CASSLTGTGGISYTF.

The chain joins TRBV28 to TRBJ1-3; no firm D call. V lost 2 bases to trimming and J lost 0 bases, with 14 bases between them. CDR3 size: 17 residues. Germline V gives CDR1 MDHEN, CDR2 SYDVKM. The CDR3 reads CASSLIRQPSSGNTIYF. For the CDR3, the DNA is TGTGCCAGCAGTTTAATCCGGCAGCCGAGCTCTGGAAACACCATATATTTT.

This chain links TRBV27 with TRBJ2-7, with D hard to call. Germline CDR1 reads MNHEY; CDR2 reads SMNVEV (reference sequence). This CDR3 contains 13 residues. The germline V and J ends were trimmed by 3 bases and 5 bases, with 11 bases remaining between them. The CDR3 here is CASSFYRLDEQYF. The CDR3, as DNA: TGTGCCAGCAGTTTCTACCGCCTCGACGAGCAGTACTTC.

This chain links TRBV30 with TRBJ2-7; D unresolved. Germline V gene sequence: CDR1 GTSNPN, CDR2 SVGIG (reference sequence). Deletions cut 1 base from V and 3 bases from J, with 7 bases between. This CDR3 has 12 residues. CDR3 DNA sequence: TGTGCCTGGAGTGCCAGGAGCTACGAGCAGTACTTC. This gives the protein CAWSARSYEQYF.

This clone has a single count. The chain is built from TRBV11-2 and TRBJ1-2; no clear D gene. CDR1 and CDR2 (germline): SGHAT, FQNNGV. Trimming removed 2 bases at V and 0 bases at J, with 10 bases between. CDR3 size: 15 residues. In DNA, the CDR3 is TGTGCCAGCAGCTTAAGTGGGAGAACTAACTATGGCTACACCTTC. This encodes CASSLSGRTNYGYTF.

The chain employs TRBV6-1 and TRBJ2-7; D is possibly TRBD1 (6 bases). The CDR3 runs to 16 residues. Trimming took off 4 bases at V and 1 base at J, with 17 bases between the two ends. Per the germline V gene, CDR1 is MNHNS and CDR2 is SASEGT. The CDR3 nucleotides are TGTGCCAGCAGTGCCTATACAGGGAAAGGATCCTACGAGCAGTACTTC. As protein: CASSAYTGKGSYEQYF.

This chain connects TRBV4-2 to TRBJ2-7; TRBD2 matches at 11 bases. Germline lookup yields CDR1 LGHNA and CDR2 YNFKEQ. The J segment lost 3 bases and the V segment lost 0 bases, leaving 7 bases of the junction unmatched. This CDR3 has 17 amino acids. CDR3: CASSQDHPSGGHYEQYF. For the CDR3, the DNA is TGTGCCAGCAGCCAAGATCATCCTAGCGGGGGGCACTACGAGCAGTACTTC.

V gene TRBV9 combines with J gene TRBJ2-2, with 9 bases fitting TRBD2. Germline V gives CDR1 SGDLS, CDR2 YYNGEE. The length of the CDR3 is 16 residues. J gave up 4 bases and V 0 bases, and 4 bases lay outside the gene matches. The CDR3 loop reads CASSVVSLAGTGELFF. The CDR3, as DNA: TGTGCCAGCAGCGTAGTTTCACTAGCGGGCACCGGGGAGCTGTTTTTT.

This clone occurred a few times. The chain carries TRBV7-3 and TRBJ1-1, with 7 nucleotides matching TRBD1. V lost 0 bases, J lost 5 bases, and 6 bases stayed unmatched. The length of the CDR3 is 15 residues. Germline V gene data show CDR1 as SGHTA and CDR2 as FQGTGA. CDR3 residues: CASSLTGGPGTEAFF. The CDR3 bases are TGTGCCAGCAGCTTAACAGGGGGCCCAGGGACTGAAGCTTTCTTT.

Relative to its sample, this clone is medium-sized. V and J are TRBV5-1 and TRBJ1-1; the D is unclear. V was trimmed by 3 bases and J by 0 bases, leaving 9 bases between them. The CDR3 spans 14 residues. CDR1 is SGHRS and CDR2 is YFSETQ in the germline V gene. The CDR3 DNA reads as TGCGCCAGCAGCTCGACCGGGGTGAACACTGAAGCTTTCTTT. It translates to CASSSTGVNTEAFF.

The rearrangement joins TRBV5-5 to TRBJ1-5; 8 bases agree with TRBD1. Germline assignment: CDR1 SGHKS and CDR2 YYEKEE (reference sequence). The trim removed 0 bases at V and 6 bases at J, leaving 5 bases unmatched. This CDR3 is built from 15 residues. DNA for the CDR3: TGTGCCAGCAGCTTGGAGCGACAGGGGACTCAGCCCCAGCATTTT. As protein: CASSLERQGTQPQHF.

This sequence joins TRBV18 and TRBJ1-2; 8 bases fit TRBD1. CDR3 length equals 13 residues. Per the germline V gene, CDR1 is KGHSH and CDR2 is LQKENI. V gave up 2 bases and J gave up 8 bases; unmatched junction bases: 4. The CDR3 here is CASSPRQGSGYTF. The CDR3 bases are TGTGCCAGCTCACCAAGACAGGGGAGCGGCTACACCTTC. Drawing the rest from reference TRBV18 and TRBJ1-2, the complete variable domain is NAGVMQNPRHLVRRRGQEARLRCSPMKGHSHVYWYRQLPEEGLKFMVYLQKENIIDESGMPKERFSAEFPKEGPSILRIQQVVRGDSAAYFCASSPRQGSGYTFGSGTRLTVV.

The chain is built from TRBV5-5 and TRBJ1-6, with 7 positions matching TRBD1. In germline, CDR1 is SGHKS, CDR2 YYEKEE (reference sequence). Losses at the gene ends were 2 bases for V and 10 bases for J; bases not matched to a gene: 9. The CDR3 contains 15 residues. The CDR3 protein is CASSLQGLSLSPLHF. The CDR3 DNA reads TGTGCCAGCAGCTTACAGGGGCTCAGTTTGTCACCCCTCCACTTT. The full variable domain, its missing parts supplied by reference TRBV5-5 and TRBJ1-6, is DAGVTQSPTHLIKTRGQQVTLRCSPISGHKSVSWYQQVLGQGPQFIFQYYEKEERGRGNFPDRFSARQFPNYSSELNVNALLLGDSALYLCASSLQGLSLSPLHFGNGTRLTVT.

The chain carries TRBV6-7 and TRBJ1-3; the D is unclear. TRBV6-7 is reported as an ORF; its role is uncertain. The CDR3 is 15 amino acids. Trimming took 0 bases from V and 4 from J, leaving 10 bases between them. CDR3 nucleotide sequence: TGTGCCAGCAGTTACTCGAGCGGTTGCGGAAACACCATATATTTT. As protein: CASSYSSGCGNTIYF.

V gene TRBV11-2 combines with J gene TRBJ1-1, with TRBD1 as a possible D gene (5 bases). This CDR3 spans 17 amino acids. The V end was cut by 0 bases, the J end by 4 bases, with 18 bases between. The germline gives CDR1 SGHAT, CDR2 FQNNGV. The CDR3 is CASSLERSGMRSTEAFF. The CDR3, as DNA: TGTGCCAGCAGCTTAGAGAGGTCAGGGATGCGGAGCACTGAAGCTTTCTTT.

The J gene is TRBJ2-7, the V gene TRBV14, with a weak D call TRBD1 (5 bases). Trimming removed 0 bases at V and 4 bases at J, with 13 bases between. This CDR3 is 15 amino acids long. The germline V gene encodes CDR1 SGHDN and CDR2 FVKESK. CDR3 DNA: TGTGCCAGCAGCCAAGACATGCAGGGAATATACGAGCAGTACTTC. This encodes CASSQDMQGIYEQYF.

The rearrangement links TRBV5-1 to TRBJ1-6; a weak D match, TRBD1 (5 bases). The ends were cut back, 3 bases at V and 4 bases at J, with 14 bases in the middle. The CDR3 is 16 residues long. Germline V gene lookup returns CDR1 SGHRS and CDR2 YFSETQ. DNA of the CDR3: TGCGCCAGCAGCTGGGCGGATGGGGGGTATAATTCACCCCTCCACTTT. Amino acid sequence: CASSWADGGYNSPLHF. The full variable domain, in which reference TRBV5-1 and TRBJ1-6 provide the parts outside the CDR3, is KAGVTQTPRYLIKTRGQQVTLSCSPISGHRSVSWYQQTPGQGLQFLFEYFSETQRNKGNFPGRFSGRQFSNSRSEMNVSTLELGDSALYLCASSWADGGYNSPLHFGNGTRLTVT.

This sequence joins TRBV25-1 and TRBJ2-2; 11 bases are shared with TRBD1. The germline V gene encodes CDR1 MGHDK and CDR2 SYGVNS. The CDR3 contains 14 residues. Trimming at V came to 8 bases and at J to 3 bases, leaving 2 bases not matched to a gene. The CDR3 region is CASEGQGDTGELFF. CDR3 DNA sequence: TGTGCCAGCGAGGGACAGGGGGACACCGGGGAGCTGTTTTTT.

The CDR3 coding sequence is TGTGCCAGCAGCCAAGACCGCCCTGGACTAGCGGGGGCCTCCTACAATGAGCAGTTCTTC. It translates to CASSQDRPGLAGASYNEQFF. The chain couples TRBV14 to TRBJ2-1; 13 bases line up with TRBD2. The CDR3 length is 20 residues. The V gene's germline CDR1 is SGHDN and CDR2 FVKESK. J was trimmed by 0 bases and V by 0 bases; bases with no gene match: 8. The variable domain in full, completed from reference TRBV14 and TRBJ2-1, reads EAGVTQFPSHSVIEKGQTVTLRCDPISGHDNLYWYRRVMGKEIKFLLHFVKESKQDESGMPNNRFLAERTGGTYSTLKVQPAELEDSGVYFCASSQDRPGLAGASYNEQFFGPGTRLTVL.

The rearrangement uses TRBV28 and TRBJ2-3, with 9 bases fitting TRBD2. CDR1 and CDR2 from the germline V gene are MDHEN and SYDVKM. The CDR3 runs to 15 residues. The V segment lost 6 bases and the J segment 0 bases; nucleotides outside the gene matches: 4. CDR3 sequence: CASRLAGTSTDTQYF. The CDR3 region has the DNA TGTGCCAGCAGGCTAGCGGGGACTAGCACAGATACGCAGTATTTT.

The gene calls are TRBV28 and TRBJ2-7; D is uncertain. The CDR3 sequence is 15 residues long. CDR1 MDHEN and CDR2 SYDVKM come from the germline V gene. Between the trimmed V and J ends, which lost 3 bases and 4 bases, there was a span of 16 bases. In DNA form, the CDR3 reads TGTGCCAGCAGTTTCCCCGGACGGATTAATTACGAGCAGTACTTC. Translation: CASSFPGRINYEQYF.

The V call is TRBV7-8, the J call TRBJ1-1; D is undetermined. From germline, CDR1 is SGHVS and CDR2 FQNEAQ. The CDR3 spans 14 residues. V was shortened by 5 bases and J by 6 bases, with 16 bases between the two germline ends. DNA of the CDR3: TGTGCCAGCAGCGCGACCGGGATCCCTTCTGAAGCTTTCTTT. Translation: CASSATGIPSEAFF.

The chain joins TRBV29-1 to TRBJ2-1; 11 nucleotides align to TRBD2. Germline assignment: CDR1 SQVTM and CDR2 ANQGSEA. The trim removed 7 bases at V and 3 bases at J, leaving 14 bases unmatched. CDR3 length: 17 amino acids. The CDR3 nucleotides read TGCAGCGCCACGGGACTAGCGGACTATAGGGTCTACAATGAGCAGTTCTTC. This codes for CSATGLADYRVYNEQFF.

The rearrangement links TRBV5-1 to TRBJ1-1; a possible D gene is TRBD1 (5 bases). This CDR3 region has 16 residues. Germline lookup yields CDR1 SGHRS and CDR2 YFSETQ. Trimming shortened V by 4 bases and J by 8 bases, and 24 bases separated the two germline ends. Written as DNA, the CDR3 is TGCGCCAGCAGCGAGGGACCGGGATCGGGGTTTAGGGAAGCTTTCTTT. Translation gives CASSEGPGSGFREAFF.

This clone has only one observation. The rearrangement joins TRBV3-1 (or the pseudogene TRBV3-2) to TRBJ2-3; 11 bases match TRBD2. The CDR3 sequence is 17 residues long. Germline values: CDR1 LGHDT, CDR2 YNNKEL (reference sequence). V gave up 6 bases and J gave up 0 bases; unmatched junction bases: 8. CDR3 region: CASSRSGGAQSTDTQYF. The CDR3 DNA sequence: TGTGCCAGCAGTCGTAGCGGGGGGGCTCAAAGCACAGATACGCAGTATTTT.

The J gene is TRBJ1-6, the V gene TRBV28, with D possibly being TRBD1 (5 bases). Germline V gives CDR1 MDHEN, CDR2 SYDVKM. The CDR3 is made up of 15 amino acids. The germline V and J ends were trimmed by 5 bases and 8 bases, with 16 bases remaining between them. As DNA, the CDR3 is TGTGCCAGCAGTCCCTCTGGGGGGGATCATTCACCCCTCCACTTT. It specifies CASSPSGGDHSPLHF. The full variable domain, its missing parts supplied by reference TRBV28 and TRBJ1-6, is DVKVTQSSRYLVKRTGEKVFLECVQDMDHENMFWYRQDPGLGLRLIYFSYDVKMKEKGDIPEGYSVSREKKERFSLILESASTNQTSMYLCASSPSGGDHSPLHFGNGTRLTVT.

CDR3 sequence reads: CASSTTTGPNTEAFF. For the CDR3, the DNA is TGTGCCAGCAGCACTACGACAGGCCCGAACACTGAAGCTTTCTTT. The chain carries TRBV7-9 and TRBJ1-1; D might be TRBD1 (6 bases). Trimming removed 5 bases from V and 1 base from J, with 14 bases in between. From germline, CDR1 is SEHNR and CDR2 FQNEAQ (reference sequence). There are 15 residues in the CDR3.